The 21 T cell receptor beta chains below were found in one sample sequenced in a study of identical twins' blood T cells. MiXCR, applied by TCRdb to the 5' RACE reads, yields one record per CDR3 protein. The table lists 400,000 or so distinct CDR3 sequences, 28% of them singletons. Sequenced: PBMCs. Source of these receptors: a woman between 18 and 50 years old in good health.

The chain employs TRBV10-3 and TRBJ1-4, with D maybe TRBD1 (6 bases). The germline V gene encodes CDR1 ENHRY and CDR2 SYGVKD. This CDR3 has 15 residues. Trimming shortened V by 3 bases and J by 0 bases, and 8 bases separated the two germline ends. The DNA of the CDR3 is TGTGCCATCAGTGACGGGGGCACAACTAATGAAAAACTGTTTTTT. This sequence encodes CAISDGGTTNEKLFF.

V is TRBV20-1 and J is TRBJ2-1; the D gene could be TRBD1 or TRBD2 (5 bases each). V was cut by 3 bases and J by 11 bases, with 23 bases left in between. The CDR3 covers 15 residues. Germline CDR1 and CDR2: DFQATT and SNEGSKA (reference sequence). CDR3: CSASPRVGARRKQFF. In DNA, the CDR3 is TGCAGTGCTAGTCCCAGGGTTGGGGCAAGGAGGAAGCAGTTCTTC.

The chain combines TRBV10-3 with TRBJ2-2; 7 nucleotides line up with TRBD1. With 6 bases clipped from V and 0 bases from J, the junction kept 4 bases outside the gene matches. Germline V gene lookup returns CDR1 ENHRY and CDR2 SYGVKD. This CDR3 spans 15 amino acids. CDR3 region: CAIRQGTTNTGELFF. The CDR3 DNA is TGTGCCATCAGACAGGGGACCACGAACACCGGGGAGCTGTTTTTT.

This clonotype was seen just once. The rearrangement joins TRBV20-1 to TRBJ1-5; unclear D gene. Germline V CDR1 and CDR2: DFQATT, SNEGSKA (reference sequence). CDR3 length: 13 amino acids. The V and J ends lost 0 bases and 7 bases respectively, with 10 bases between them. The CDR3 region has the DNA TGCAGTGCTAGAGACTACAAGAGCCAGCCCCAGCATTTT. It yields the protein CSARDYKSQPQHF.

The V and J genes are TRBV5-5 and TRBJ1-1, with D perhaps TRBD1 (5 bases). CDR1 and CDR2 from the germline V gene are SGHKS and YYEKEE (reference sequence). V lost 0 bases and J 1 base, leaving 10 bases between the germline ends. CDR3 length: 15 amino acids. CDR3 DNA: TGTGCCAGCAGCTTGGCAGGGATTGGGAACACTGAAGCTTTCTTT. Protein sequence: CASSLAGIGNTEAFF.

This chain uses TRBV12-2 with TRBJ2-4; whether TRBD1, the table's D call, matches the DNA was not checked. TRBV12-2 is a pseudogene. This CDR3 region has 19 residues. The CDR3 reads CASRRRQGAKRPAKNIQYF. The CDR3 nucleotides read TGTGCAAGTCGTCGTAGACAGGGGGCGAAGCGACCAGCCAAAAACATTCAGTACTTC.

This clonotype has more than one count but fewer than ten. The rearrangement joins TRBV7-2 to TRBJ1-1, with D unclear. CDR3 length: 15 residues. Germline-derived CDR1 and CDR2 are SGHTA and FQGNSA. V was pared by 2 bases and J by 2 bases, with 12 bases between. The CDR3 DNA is TGTGCCAGCAGCTTACAATCGGGAAGAAACACTGAAGCTTTCTTT. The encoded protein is CASSLQSGRNTEAFF.

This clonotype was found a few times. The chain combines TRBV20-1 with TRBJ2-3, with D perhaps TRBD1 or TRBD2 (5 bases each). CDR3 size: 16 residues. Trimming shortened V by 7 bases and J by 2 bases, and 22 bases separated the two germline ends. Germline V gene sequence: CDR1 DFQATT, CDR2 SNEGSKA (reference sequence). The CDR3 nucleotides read TGCAGTGTTCCTAACCGGGACGTAAGCGTCACAGATACGCAGTATTTT. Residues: CSVPNRDVSVTDTQYF.

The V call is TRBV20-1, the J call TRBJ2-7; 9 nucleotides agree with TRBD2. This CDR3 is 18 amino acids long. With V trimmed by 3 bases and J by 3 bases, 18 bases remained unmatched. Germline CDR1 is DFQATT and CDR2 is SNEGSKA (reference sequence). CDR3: CSASPGTSKGVWFYEQYF. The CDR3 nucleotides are TGCAGTGCTAGCCCCGGGACTAGCAAGGGAGTTTGGTTCTACGAGCAGTACTTC.

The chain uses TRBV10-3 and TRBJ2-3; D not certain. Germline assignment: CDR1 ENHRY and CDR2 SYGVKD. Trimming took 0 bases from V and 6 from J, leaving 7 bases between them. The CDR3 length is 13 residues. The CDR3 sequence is CAISESKGDTQYF. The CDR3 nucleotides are TGTGCCATCAGTGAGTCGAAAGGCGATACGCAGTATTTT.

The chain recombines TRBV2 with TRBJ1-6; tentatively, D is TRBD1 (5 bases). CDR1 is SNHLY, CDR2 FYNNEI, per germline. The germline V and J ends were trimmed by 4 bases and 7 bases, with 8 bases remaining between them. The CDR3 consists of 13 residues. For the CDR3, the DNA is TGTGCCAGCAGTGCCGGACAAAATTCACCCCTCCACTTT. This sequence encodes CASSAGQNSPLHF.

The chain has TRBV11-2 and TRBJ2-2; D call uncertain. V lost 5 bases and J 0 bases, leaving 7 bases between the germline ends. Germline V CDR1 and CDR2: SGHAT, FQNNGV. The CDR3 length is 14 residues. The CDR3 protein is CASSIYANTGELFF. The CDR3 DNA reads TGTGCCAGCAGCATATATGCGAACACCGGGGAGCTGTTTTTT.

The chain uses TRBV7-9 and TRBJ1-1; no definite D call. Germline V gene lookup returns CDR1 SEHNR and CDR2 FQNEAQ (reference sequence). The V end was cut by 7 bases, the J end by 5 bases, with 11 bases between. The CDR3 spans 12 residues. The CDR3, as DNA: TGTGCCAGCATCCCCGTTCGTACTGAAGCTTTCTTT. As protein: CASIPVRTEAFF.

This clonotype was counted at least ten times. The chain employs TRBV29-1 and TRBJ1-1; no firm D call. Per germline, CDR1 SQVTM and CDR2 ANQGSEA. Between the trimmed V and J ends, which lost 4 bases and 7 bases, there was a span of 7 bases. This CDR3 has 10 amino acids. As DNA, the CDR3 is TGCAGCGTTGTAGGCAATGAAGCTTTCTTT. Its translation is CSVVGNEAFF.

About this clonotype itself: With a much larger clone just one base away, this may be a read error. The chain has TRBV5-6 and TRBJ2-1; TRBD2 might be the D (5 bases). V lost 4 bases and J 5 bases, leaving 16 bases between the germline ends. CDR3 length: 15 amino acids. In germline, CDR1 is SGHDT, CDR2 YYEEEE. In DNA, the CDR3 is TGTGCCAGCAGCCACAGACTAATACAGCACAATGAGCAGTTCTTC. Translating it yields CASSHRLIQHNEQFF.

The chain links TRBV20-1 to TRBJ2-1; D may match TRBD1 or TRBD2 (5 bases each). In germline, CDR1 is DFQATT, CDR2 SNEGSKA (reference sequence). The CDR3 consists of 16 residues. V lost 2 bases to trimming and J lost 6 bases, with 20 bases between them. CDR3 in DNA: TGCAGTGCTAGACCTCACGGGGACGGGGCCGCCAATGAGCAGTTCTTC. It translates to CSARPHGDGAANEQFF.

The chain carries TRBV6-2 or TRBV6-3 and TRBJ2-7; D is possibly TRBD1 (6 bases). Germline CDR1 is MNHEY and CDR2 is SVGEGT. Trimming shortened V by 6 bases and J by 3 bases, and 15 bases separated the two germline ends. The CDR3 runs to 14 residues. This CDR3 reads CASSQNRVIYEQYF. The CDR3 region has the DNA TGTGCCAGCAGCCAGAACAGGGTAATCTACGAGCAGTACTTC.

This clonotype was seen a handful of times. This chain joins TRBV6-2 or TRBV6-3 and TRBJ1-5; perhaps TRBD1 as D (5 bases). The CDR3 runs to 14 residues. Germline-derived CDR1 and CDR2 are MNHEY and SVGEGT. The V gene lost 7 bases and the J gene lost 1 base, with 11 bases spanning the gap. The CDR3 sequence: CASTDRLSNQPQHF. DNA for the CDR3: TGTGCCAGCACCGACAGACTGAGCAATCAGCCCCAGCATTTT.

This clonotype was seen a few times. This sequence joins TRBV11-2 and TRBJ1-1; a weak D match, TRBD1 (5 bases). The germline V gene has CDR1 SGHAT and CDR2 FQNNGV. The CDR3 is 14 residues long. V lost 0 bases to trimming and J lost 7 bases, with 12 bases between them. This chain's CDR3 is CASSLDFGGNEAFF. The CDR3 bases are TGTGCCAGCAGCTTAGATTTCGGGGGGAATGAAGCTTTCTTT.

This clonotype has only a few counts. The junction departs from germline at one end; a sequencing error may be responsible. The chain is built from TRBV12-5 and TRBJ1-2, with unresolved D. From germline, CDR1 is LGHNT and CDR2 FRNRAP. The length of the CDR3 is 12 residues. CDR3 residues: CASGLASSDPNF. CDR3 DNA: TGTGCTAGTGGTTTGGCTTCCAGTGACCCCAACTTC.

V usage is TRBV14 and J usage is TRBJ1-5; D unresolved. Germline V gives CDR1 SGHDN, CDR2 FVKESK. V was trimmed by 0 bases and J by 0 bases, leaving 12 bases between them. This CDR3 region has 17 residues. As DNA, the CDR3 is TGTGCCAGCAGCCAAGATGTGGACTCGTATAGCAATCAGCCCCAGCATTTT. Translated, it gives CASSQDVDSYSNQPQHF.